A selection of T cell receptor beta chains follows, all from one sample in a study of graft-versus-host responses after intestinal transplantation. Clones were sequenced by immunoSEQ multiplex PCR, and TCRdb holds only the in-frame ones, with some missing. The sample has roughly 7,300 clones; approximately 81% are singletons. The sequenced sample was ileum tissue, obtained about 230 days after intestinal transplant. Source of these receptors: a human patient who received an intestinal transplant, so some T cells may come from the graft donor. Each CDR3 is given with its conserved first and last residue. Fields, in order: V gene, J gene, D gene, CDR3 DNA, CDR3 protein. A D gene is named only where the DNA matches it firmly.

TRBV6-1,TRBJ1-5,.,TGTGCCAGCAGTGGGAGGGGAGGTGACCAGCCCCAGCATTTT,CASSGRGGDQPQHF
TRBV6-5,TRBJ2-5,TRBD2,TGTGCCAGCAGTTACTCCGGGACTAGCGGGCAAGAGACCCAGTACTTC,CASSYSGTSGQETQYF
TRBV28,TRBJ2-2,TRBD1,TGTGCCAGCAGTTTCCCGGGACAGGGAGGGCGCGGGGAGCTGTTTTTT,CASSFPGQGGRGELFF
TRBV2,TRBJ1-4,TRBD1,TGTGCCAGCAGAAAAGGGACAGGACTAAATGAAAAACTGTTTTTT,CASRKGTGLNEKLFF
TRBV18,TRBJ1-2,.,TGTGCCAGCTCACAAGGAACAGATGCCTATGGCTACACCTTC,CASSQGTDAYGYTF
TRBV30,TRBJ1-1,.,TGTGCCTGGAGTGGGTCCAGGCACACTGAAGCTTTCTTT,CAWSGSRHTEAFF
TRBV9,TRBJ2-1,.,TGTGCCAGCAGCGTAGAGGGGTACAATGAGCAGTTCTTC,CASSVEGYNEQFF
TRBV19,TRBJ1-1,TRBD1,TGTGCCAGTAGACGGGGACAGGGGGCGCGTAACGCTTTCTTT,CASRRGQGARNAFF
TRBV6-1,TRBJ1-1,.,TGTGCCAGCAGTGAACAGGCAGGGTTAGGTGAAGCTTTCTTT,CASSEQAGLGEAFF
TRBV19,TRBJ2-1,TRBD2,TGTGCCAGTAGCCCGAGCGGGAACGTCATTGTGCAGTTCTTC,CASSPSGNVIVQFF
TRBV7-8,TRBJ1-2,.,TGTGCCAGCAGCTTAAGTGGCCTGAACTATGGCTACACCTTC,CASSLSGLNYGYTF
TRBV5-1,TRBJ1-4,.,TGCGCCAGCAGCTTGGCCTTCAGGGAGGGGGAAAAACTGTTTTTT,CASSLAFREGEKLFF
TRBV30,TRBJ1-1,TRBD1,TGTGCCTGGAGTGGACAGGGGGCGGCTGAAGCTTTCTTT,CAWSGQGAAEAFF
TRBV7-9,TRBJ1-5,.,TGTGCCAGCAGCAGGACAGACAATCAGCCCCAGCATTTT,CASSRTDNQPQHF
TRBV29-1,TRBJ2-3,.,TGCAGCGTTGGGGGGCAGAGCACAGATACGCAGTATTTT,CSVGGQSTDTQYF
TRBV12-5,TRBJ2-7,.,TGTGCTAGTGGTTTTGCAGGGCCTCCCTACGAGCAGTACTTC,CASGFAGPPYEQYF